This TCR beta chain was profiled in a study of identical twins. All donors comprised healthy Caucasians. TCRdb recomputed calls from the 5' RACE reads with MiXCR, one row per CDR3 protein. Among some 1,600,000 distinct CDR3 sequences listed, 32% were seen once. This CDR3 comprises 16 residues. V shed 2 bases, J shed 0 bases, and the junction held 2 bases outside the gene matches. The germline V gene has CDR1 SEHNR and CDR2 FQNEAQ (reference sequence). Study-wide findings and caveats: Out-of-frame beta sequences exhibited a weaker degree of excess twin sharing. Invariant MAIT and iNKT cells are populations that could partly confound zero-insertion analyses.

This clonotype turned up a few times. Its cognate antigen is unknown. This sequence was found in a newborn girl in good health. Sequencing used cord blood. V and J are TRBV7-9 and TRBJ2-2; 8 bases match TRBD2. The CDR3 DNA follows: TGTGCCAGCAGCTTAAGGACTAGCCCGAACACCGGGGAGCTGTTTTTT. Amino acids: CASSLRTSPNTGELFF.